This is a list of T cell receptor beta chains from one sample in a study of T-cell memory formation after mild COVID-19. Each CDR3 protein is one row after TCRdb ran MiXCR on the 5' RACE reads. The sample consists of about 450,000 distinct CDR3 sequences, under 25% of them appearing once. Sequencing was performed on PBMCs or a T cell subset sorted from them (not recorded which). These receptors came from an adult woman who had mild COVID-19 (a few samples of this study predate the infection). Cell type and time point are not known. The CDR3 runs from the conserved cysteine through the conserved F or W. A D gene is named only where the DNA matches it firmly. Not every row has a clone size; where given, it reads once, few, many or a size class.

few	.	TRBJ2-7	TRBV12-3/TRBV12-4	CASSPDSYTVSYEQYF	TGTGCCAGCAGTCCGGACAGCTACACTGTATCCTACGAGCAGTACTTC
few	.	TRBJ2-3	TRBV29-1	CSVEVVDVGGTDTQYF	TGCAGCGTTGAAGTCGTAGATGTGGGAGGCACAGATACGCAGTATTTT
.	.	TRBJ2-1	TRBV6-6	CASTPGRRSYNEQFF	TGTGCCAGCACCCCGGGACGACGCTCCTACAATGAGCAGTTCTTC
few	.	TRBJ1-6	TRBV12-3/TRBV12-4	CASSQVGGRNSPLHF	TGTGCCAGCAGTCAGGTCGGGGGAAGAAATTCACCCCTCCACTTT
few	TRBD2	TRBJ2-1	TRBV29-1	CSVDPGTSGRARFF	TGCAGCGTTGATCCCGGGACTAGCGGGAGGGCCCGGTTCTTC
.	.	TRBJ1-6	TRBV28	CASSSNPDRLYNSPLHF	TGTGCCAGCAGTTCCAACCCGGACAGACTATATAATTCACCCCTCCACTTT
.	.	TRBJ2-7	TRBV20-1	CSATRGGGTAFYEQYF	TGCAGTGCTACCCGGGGCGGCGGGACAGCATTCTACGAGCAGTACTTC
.	TRBD2	TRBJ2-5	TRBV11-3	CASSLGALTSGQETQYF	TGTGCCAGCAGCCTGGGGGCCCTGACTAGCGGACAAGAGACCCAGTACTTC
.	TRBD2	TRBJ2-5	TRBV7-2	CASSLPPGGPQETQYF	TGTGCCAGCAGCTTACCCCCGGGGGGGCCTCAAGAGACCCAGTACTTC
.	TRBD2	TRBJ2-7	TRBV7-2	CASSLPGLAWGSYEQYF	TGTGCCAGCAGCTTACCCGGACTAGCGTGGGGCTCCTACGAGCAGTACTTC
.	.	TRBJ1-1	TRBV5-1	CASSILAILNTEAFF	TGCGCCAGCAGCATCTTAGCGATATTGAACACTGAAGCTTTCTTT
few	TRBD2	TRBJ2-1	TRBV12-3/TRBV12-4	CASSYGLANEQFF	TGTGCCAGCAGCTATGGACTAGCGAATGAGCAGTTCTTC